These T cell receptor beta chains were read from a single sample in a study of OX40 agonist ivuxolimab in advanced cancers. Profiling relied on immunoSEQ multiplex PCR, and the TCRdb table lists in-frame clones only, not all of them. The data show around 80,000 clones, over 75% seen once. The sequences come from CD4+ or CD8+ T cells sorted from blood, collected in a trial of the OX40 agonist ivuxolimab. These receptors were taken from an adult with an advanced solid tumor such as melanoma, head and neck, liver or kidney cancer. The conserved cysteine and the conserved F or W are not part of the CDR3 here. The size of a clone is reported for some rows only, either as once, few or many, or as a class for expanded clones.

TRBJ1-1 - TRBV2 ASRASWTGTEAF
TRBJ2-1 - TRBV7-7 ASSLAGGPYNEQF
TRBJ1-2 - TRBV5-1 ASSLGSPGEIGYGYT
TRBJ2-5 few TRBV18 ASALGLQETQY
TRBJ1-1 few TRBV6-1 ASSEVRRGEAF
TRBJ1-5 - TRBV7-9 ASSPAGTDNQPQH
TRBJ2-5 - TRBV6-6 ASSYSELKETQY
TRBJ1-3 - TRBV18 ASSLRGEPGNTIY
TRBJ2-5 - TRBV5-6 ACAVGGWGETQY
TRBJ2-1 few TRBV5-1 ASSGASGGYNEQF
TRBJ1-1 - TRBV5-1 ASSFLQGNTEAF
TRBJ2-1 - TRBV9 ASSGSGRVVDEQF
TRBJ2-3 - TRBV14 ASSQENRASYTQY
TRBJ1-6 - TRBV9 ASSVTQASPLH
TRBJ1-6 - TRBV7-2 ASSGYRDSPLH
TRBJ2-5 - TRBV2 ASSYQETQY
TRBJ2-3 few TRBV11-2 ASSLGGTGGNTDTQY
TRBJ2-3 - TRBV30 AWSQRTDTQY
TRBJ2-7 - TRBV28 ASSLSGPTGEQY
TRBJ2-1 - TRBV18 ASSPRGTYNEQF
TRBJ1-1 - TRBV7-3 ASSFSSNTEAF
TRBJ2-5 - TRBV14 ASSQGVGGTQETQY
TRBJ2-4 - TRBV5-1 ASSLGGTKNIQY
TRBJ1-2 few TRBV28 ASSLRHGYT
TRBJ1-5 - TRBV7-2 ASSVSGQGIHQPQH
TRBJ1-1 - TRBV28 ASSLYNSFNTEAF
TRBJ2-7 - TRBV10-2 ASSEHYEQY
TRBJ1-5 - TRBV21-1 ASSSLSLLMGNRGSNQPQH
TRBJ1-2 many TRBV27 ASSFRGVYGYT
TRBJ2-7 once TRBV5-4 ASSPIAGTSAYEQY
TRBJ2-2 - TRBV7-3 ASSLNGGANTGELF
TRBJ2-7 - TRBV5-1 ASSAAWSGGRYEQY
TRBJ2-7 - TRBV29-1 SVESTGGYEQY
TRBJ1-2 - TRBV5-1 ASSEGGGYT
TRBJ2-2 - TRBV6-4 ASSPSGALTGELF